This TCR beta chain was sequenced in a study of blood T cells in healthy people across ages. A sample-barcoded 5' primer and a J-beta primer mix were used in a second PCR of roughly 6 to 11 cycles. TCRdb re-analysed the 5' RACE reads in MiXCR, keeping a single row per CDR3 protein. The table records about 730,000 distinct CDR3 sequences, roughly two fifths of them present only once. Donors ranged from about 6 to 90 years old and were healthy Caucasians in Russia. V lost 6 bases to trimming and J lost 4 bases, with 10 bases between them. The CDR3 totals 12 residues. The specimen was blood. The origin of this receptor is an older woman in good health. The chain couples TRBV12-3 or TRBV12-4 to TRBJ2-7; tentative D call: TRBD1 (6 bases). The DNA for the CDR3 is TGTGCCAGCAGGGGGGACATTTACGAGCAGTACTTC. Its translation: CASRGDIYEQYF.